The rows below give T cell receptor beta chains drawn from one sample of a study of blood T cell repertoires in COVID-19. Sequencing used immunoSEQ multiplex PCR; TCRdb keeps in-frame clones, though not all of them. Among roughly 57,000 clones listed, around 87% were seen once. What was sequenced was peripheral blood. These receptors were collected from a man between 60 and 75 years old with active or convalescent COVID-19. Both conserved end residues are part of each CDR3. Each record gives: V gene, CDR3 length, clone size, J gene, D gene, CDR3 DNA, CDR3 protein. The D gene is left open where the match is weak. Rows give clone size only sometimes, using once, few, many, or a class for an expanded clone.

TRBV27	16	.	TRBJ2-5	TRBD2	TGTGCCAGCAGCTTAGCTAGCGGGAGAATTGGGGAGACCCAGTACTTC	CASSLASGRIGETQYF
TRBV7-9	16	.	TRBJ1-5	TRBD1	TGTGCCAGCAGCTTAAACAGGGGTAATAACAATCAGCCCCAGCATTTT	CASSLNRGNNNQPQHF
TRBV24-1	14	.	TRBJ1-5	.	TGTGCCACCAGTGGCCAGGCGGGCCATCAGCCCCAGCATTTT	CATSGQAGHQPQHF
TRBV5-1	14	.	TRBJ1-2	TRBD1	TGCGCCAGCAGCCCTCCGGGACAGGGAGATGGCTACACCTTC	CASSPPGQGDGYTF
TRBV29-1	12	.	TRBJ2-1	.	TGCAGCCACTCCGCGGGGGCCAATGAGCAGTTCTTC	CSHSAGANEQFF
TRBV2	14	.	TRBJ2-1	TRBD1	TGTGCCAGCACTATCTTGAGAGGGGGCTATGAGCAGTTCTTC	CASTILRGGYEQFF
TRBV2	13	once	TRBJ2-2	.	TGTGCCAGCACGGGTTTCGGGACCGGGGAGCTGTTTTTT	CASTGFGTGELFF
TRBV7-2	15	.	TRBJ2-7	TRBD1	TGTGCCAGCAGCTCTATCCGGACAGGAAACTACGAGCAGTACTTC	CASSSIRTGNYEQYF
TRBV30	13	.	TRBJ2-7	TRBD1	TGTGCCTTCAACAGGGGGCCTGGGGACGAGCAGTACTTC	CAFNRGPGDEQYF
TRBV11-3	13	.	TRBJ1-2	TRBD1	TGTGCCAGCAGCCTCACAGGGGGCGATGGCTACACCTTC	CASSLTGGDGYTF
TRBV7-2	13	.	TRBJ1-2	.	TGTGCCAGCAGCAGCGGTTCAACGAGAGGCTACACCTTC	CASSSGSTRGYTF
TRBV11-2	14	.	TRBJ1-2	TRBD1	TGTGCCAGCAGCCCGTGGGACAGGGGTCATGGCTACACCTTC	CASSPWDRGHGYTF
TRBV7-9	14	once	TRBJ2-5	TRBD2	TGTGCCAGCAGCTTGGCAAGTTCGGGGGGGACCCAGTACTTC	CASSLASSGGTQYF
TRBV12-3/TRBV12-4	11	once	TRBJ1-1	.	TGTGCCAGCAGTTTAGGGCTCGAAGCTTTCTTT	CASSLGLEAFF
TRBV7-2	15	.	TRBJ2-5	.	TGTGCCAGCAGCTTATCTAGCCGACGCGTGGAGACCCAGTACTTC	CASSLSSRRVETQYF
TRBV7-9	14	.	TRBJ2-7	TRBD1	TGTGCCAGCAGCTTAGCCGGGACAGGGAATCAGGAGTACTTC	CASSLAGTGNQEYF
TRBV19	16	.	TRBJ1-3	TRBD1	TGTGCCAGTAGTCCACCGGGACAGGGTGATGGAAACACCATATATTTT	CASSPPGQGDGNTIYF
TRBV29-1	12	.	TRBJ1-1	.	TGCAGCGTTGGATCAAGTAGCACTGAAGCTTTCTTT	CSVGSSSTEAFF
TRBV27	15	.	TRBJ1-5	.	TGTGCCAGCAGAGCGGACAGAGAGTCATATCAGCCCCAGCATTTT	CASRADRESYQPQHF
TRBV19	15	.	TRBJ1-5	.	TGTGCCAGTAGTATCGTCGGACAGAGTAATCAGCCCCAGCATTTT	CASSIVGQSNQPQHF
TRBV6-5	15	.	TRBJ2-5	.	TGTGCCAGCAGTTTCAGGCGACAAAGCCAAGAGACCCAGTACTTC	CASSFRRQSQETQYF
TRBV7-2	15	.	TRBJ2-7	TRBD2	TGTGCCAGCAGCTTACTAGCGGGGCCCTCCTACGAGCAGTACTTC	CASSLLAGPSYEQYF